A selection of T cell receptor beta chains follows, all from one sample in a study of T cell responses to AZD1222 COVID-19 vaccine. Here immunoSEQ multiplex PCR was the method, and the copy in TCRdb shows in-frame clones only, minus some. Of about 150,000 clones detected, roughly 90% appear once; the ten largest clones hold about 3.2%. The sample was peripheral blood, taken 28 days after the second AZD1222 dose. The receptors come from an adult who received the AZD1222 COVID-19 vaccine. Both conserved end residues are part of each CDR3. The D gene is left open where the match is weak. Rows give clone size only sometimes, using once, few, many, or a class for an expanded clone.

>TRBJ2-5|NA|NA|TRBV9
TGTGCCAGCAGCATCGGGACTAGGGGGCTCAAAGAGACCCAGTACTTC
CASSIGTRGLKETQYF
>TRBJ1-2|TRBD1|NA|TRBV28
TGTGCCATTGGGACAGGGGGGTATGGCTACACCTTC
CAIGTGGYGYTF
>TRBJ2-2|NA|NA|TRBV14
TGTGCCAGCAGCTGGGACTCAACCACCGGGGAGCTGTTTTTT
CASSWDSTTGELFF
>TRBJ2-1|TRBD2|NA|TRBV24-1
TGTGCCACCAGTGATGTCCTCGGGCGGGAGCCGGATAATGAGCAGTTCTTC
CATSDVLGREPDNEQFF
>TRBJ1-1|NA|NA|TRBV4-1
TGCGCCAGCAGCCAAGGGGAGGTGGGCTCGAACACTGAAGCTTTCTTT
CASSQGEVGSNTEAFF
>TRBJ2-5|NA|NA|TRBV7-9
TGTGCCAGCAGCTTAGAGGGGTTCGGGGTCCAAGAGACCCAGTACTTC
CASSLEGFGVQETQYF
>TRBJ2-7|TRBD2|NA|TRBV5-1
TGCGCCAGCAGCCACGGGACTAGCGGCTACGAGCAGTACTTC
CASSHGTSGYEQYF
>TRBJ2-5|TRBD2|NA|TRBV19
TGTGCCAGTAGTATTAGGGGACTAGCGGGTAAAGAGACCCAGTACTTC
CASSIRGLAGKETQYF
>TRBJ1-4|NA|NA|TRBV7-9
TGTGCCAGCAGCTTGAGGCAGCCTAATGAAAAACTGTTTTTT
CASSLRQPNEKLFF
>TRBJ2-2|NA|once|TRBV24-1
TGTGCCACCAGTGATTCAGGGGGGAGACCCGGGGAGCTGTTTTTT
CATSDSGGRPGELFF
>TRBJ1-1|NA|NA|TRBV6-2/TRBV6-3
TGTGCCAGCAGTTACCCCCCCACTGAAGCTTTCTTT
CASSYPPTEAFF
>TRBJ2-3|NA|NA|TRBV6-5
TGTGCCAGCAGCGGACGGGACTTCGATTCTGATACGCAGTATTTT
CASSGRDFDSDTQYF
>TRBJ2-2|NA|few|TRBV2
TGTGCCAGCAAAAGGGGGATAGGGAACACCGGGGAGCTGTTTTTT
CASKRGIGNTGELFF
>TRBJ1-2|NA|NA|TRBV21-1
TGTGCCAGCAGCACGTGGGGGCGAAAAACTAATGGCTACACCTTC
CASSTWGRKTNGYTF
>TRBJ1-1|NA|NA|TRBV10-2
TGCGCCAGCAGTGATGAGGGGATGGTGATCGCTGAAGCTTTCTTT
CASSDEGMVIAEAFF
>TRBJ2-1|TRBD2|NA|TRBV5-1
TGCGCCAACTTAGCGGGAAGGTACAATGAGCAGTTCTTC
CANLAGRYNEQFF
>TRBJ2-2|TRBD2|NA|TRBV19
TGTGCCAGTAGTACTAGCGGGAGCTGGGGTTACACCGGGGAGCTGTTTTTT
CASSTSGSWGYTGELFF
>TRBJ1-1|TRBD1|NA|TRBV6-5
TGTGCCAGCAGTTACGGGAAGGGGGCGAGGAACACTGAAGCTTTCTTT
CASSYGKGARNTEAFF
>TRBJ2-7|NA|NA|TRBV11-2
TGTGCCAGCAGCTTAGGTGCGGCGGGGGAGCAGTACTTC
CASSLGAAGEQYF
>TRBJ1-4|NA|NA|TRBV7-9
TGTGCCAGCAGCTTCGGGGGACCCCCGGTAGAAAAACTGTTTTTT
CASSFGGPPVEKLFF
>TRBJ1-5|NA|NA|TRBV7-9
TGTGCCAGCAGCCAAAGATCGGCTCAGCCCCAGCATTTT
CASSQRSAQPQHF
>TRBJ1-3|NA|NA|TRBV4-1
TGCGCCAGCAGCCAAGAACGGTACTCTGGAAACACCATATATTTT
CASSQERYSGNTIYF
>TRBJ2-1|NA|NA|TRBV5-1
TGCGCCAGCAGCCGTAACGACAGACGAGACCGGCGCGAGCAGTTCTTC
CASSRNDRRDRREQFF
>TRBJ2-7|NA|NA|TRBV5-1
TGCGCCAGCACCAGGAACCCAGGGTTCGACGAGCAGTACTTC
CASTRNPGFDEQYF
>TRBJ2-1|TRBD2|NA|TRBV2
TGTGCCAGCAGTGAGGGACTAGCGGGAGAGATGTCTGAGCAGTTCTTC
CASSEGLAGEMSEQFF
>TRBJ2-2|NA|NA|TRBV11-2
TGTGCCAGCAGCTTACTTCGCGGGGTTACCGGGGAGCTGTTTTTT
CASSLLRGVTGELFF
>TRBJ2-1|NA|NA|TRBV7-2
TGTGCCAGCAGCGCCGCTATGGACAATGAGCAGTTCTTC
CASSAAMDNEQFF
>TRBJ2-3|TRBD2|NA|TRBV19
TGTGCCAGTAGTATGGGACTAGCGGGGGGCTCGAGGAATACGCAGTATTTT
CASSMGLAGGSRNTQYF
>TRBJ2-7|NA|NA|TRBV21-1
TGTGCCAGCAGCGACCCGGCGAGCTACGAGCAGTACTTC
CASSDPASYEQYF
>TRBJ1-2|NA|NA|TRBV25-1
TGTGCCAGCAGTGCATTTCTGGGGGGCAGACTGTATGGCTACACCTTC
CASSAFLGGRLYGYTF
>TRBJ2-1|TRBD2|NA|TRBV10-3
TGTGCCACCGCGCCAGGGACTATAAATGAGCAGTTCTTC
CATAPGTINEQFF
>TRBJ2-7|TRBD2|NA|TRBV30
TGTGCCGGGGAGCGGGAGTACCGGTACGAGCAGTACTTC
CAGEREYRYEQYF
>TRBJ2-7|TRBD1|NA|TRBV29-1
TGCAGCGTTGAATCGGGGACAGGGGCCGAGCAGTACTTC
CSVESGTGAEQYF
>TRBJ2-2|TRBD1|NA|TRBV19
TGTGCCAGTAGTATCCCCGACAGGGTGTACACCGGGGAGCTGTTTTTT
CASSIPDRVYTGELFF
>TRBJ1-2|TRBD1|NA|TRBV6-5
TGTGCCAGCAGCCTGGGACAGGGGGCGAGGGGCTACACCTTC
CASSLGQGARGYTF
>TRBJ1-1|NA|NA|TRBV7-2
TGTGCCAGCAGCCCATGGGTGGGGGGACCGAACACTGAAGCTTTCTTT
CASSPWVGGPNTEAFF
>TRBJ2-3|NA|NA|TRBV18
TGTGCCAGCTCACCACCGAGTGAGAGGCGCACAGATACGCAGTATTTT
CASSPPSERRTDTQYF
>TRBJ2-1|TRBD2|NA|TRBV28
TGTGCCAGTACCTTGGGGGGGAGAATCTACAATGAGCAGTTCTTC
CASTLGGRIYNEQFF